Listed below are T cell receptor beta chains from one sample, sequenced in a study of blood T cells in healthy people across ages. MiXCR was run by TCRdb on the 5' RACE reads, yielding one entry per CDR3 protein. The sample lists 730,000 or so distinct CDR3 sequences, approximately 40% occurring once. Sequencing was performed on blood. All receptors derive from a man older than 75 in good health. CDR3s include the opening cysteine and the closing phenylalanine or tryptophan. The D gene is left open where the match is weak. Clone size is not always given. Where it is, it says once, few, many or a class for expanded clones.

J gene: TRBJ2-3
V gene: TRBV29-1
clone size: few
D gene: TRBD2
CDR3 DNA: TGCGCGGGGACTAGCGCCCAGGTAGATACGCAGTATTTT
CDR3 protein: CAGTSAQVDTQYF

J gene: TRBJ2-5
V gene: TRBV7-2
clone size: .
D gene: .
CDR3 DNA: TGTGCCAGCAGCCGAAAGACTAGAGAGACCCAGTACTTC
CDR3 protein: CASSRKTRETQYF

J gene: TRBJ2-3
V gene: TRBV3-1
clone size: .
D gene: TRBD1
CDR3 DNA: TGTGCCAGCGGCCACAACGACAGGGGGCGGGGCACAGATACGCAGTATTTT
CDR3 protein: CASGHNDRGRGTDTQYF

J gene: TRBJ1-4
V gene: TRBV11-2
clone size: few
D gene: TRBD1
CDR3 DNA: TGTGCCAGCAGGGGACAGACCAATGAAAAACTGTTTTTT
CDR3 protein: CASRGQTNEKLFF

J gene: TRBJ2-7
V gene: TRBV12-3/TRBV12-4
clone size: .
D gene: .
CDR3 DNA: TGTGCCAGCAGGCGGGGCCGACTTCACTACGAGCAGTACTTC
CDR3 protein: CASRRGRLHYEQYF

J gene: TRBJ2-7
V gene: TRBV12-3/TRBV12-4
clone size: many
D gene: .
CDR3 DNA: TGTGCCAGCAGTTTGGAGGGGTCGAACTACGAGCAGTACTTC
CDR3 protein: CASSLEGSNYEQYF

J gene: TRBJ1-2
V gene: TRBV7-2
clone size: .
D gene: TRBD1
CDR3 DNA: TGTGCCAGCAGCTCAAGCAGTGGACAGGCCTATGGCTACACCTTC
CDR3 protein: CASSSSSGQAYGYTF

J gene: TRBJ1-1
V gene: TRBV27
clone size: .
D gene: TRBD1
CDR3 DNA: TGTGCCAGCAGTCAACTAACCGGGACAGGGATGAACACTGAAGCTTTCTTT
CDR3 protein: CASSQLTGTGMNTEAFF

J gene: TRBJ2-7
V gene: TRBV27
clone size: few
D gene: TRBD2
CDR3 DNA: TGTGCCAGCAGTTCGATCGGGACTAGCGGGGGGGGCTACGAGCAGTACTTC
CDR3 protein: CASSSIGTSGGGYEQYF

J gene: TRBJ1-2
V gene: TRBV6-1
clone size: few
D gene: .
CDR3 DNA: TGTGCCAGCAGGGAACCGGTCCGGGGCTACACCTTC
CDR3 protein: CASREPVRGYTF

J gene: TRBJ2-1
V gene: TRBV6-2/TRBV6-3
clone size: .
D gene: TRBD2
CDR3 DNA: TGTGCCAGCAGTCGTAGCGGGGGGGGCTACAATGAGCAGTTCTTC
CDR3 protein: CASSRSGGGYNEQFF

J gene: TRBJ2-3
V gene: TRBV7-3
clone size: .
D gene: .
CDR3 DNA: TGTGCCAGCAGCTTGACTAGTTTTTTGACAGATACGCAGTATTTT
CDR3 protein: CASSLTSFLTDTQYF

J gene: TRBJ2-1
V gene: TRBV12-3/TRBV12-4
clone size: few
D gene: .
CDR3 DNA: TGTGCCAGCAGTCCTAGGGGGGCCGACAATGAGCAGTTCTTC
CDR3 protein: CASSPRGADNEQFF

J gene: TRBJ2-3
V gene: TRBV6-5
clone size: .
D gene: TRBD1
CDR3 DNA: TGTGCCAGCAGTTCGAGGGACAGGGGGATCGCAGATACGCAGTATTTT
CDR3 protein: CASSSRDRGIADTQYF

J gene: TRBJ2-5
V gene: TRBV29-1
clone size: many
D gene: TRBD1
CDR3 DNA: TGCAGCGTTGTGCAGGGGGCTATCCAAGAGACCCAGTACTTC
CDR3 protein: CSVVQGAIQETQYF

J gene: TRBJ2-2
V gene: TRBV6-2/TRBV6-3
clone size: .
D gene: .
CDR3 DNA: TGTGCCAGCAGTTACGGGGCAAGGTGCACCGGGGAGCTGTTTTTT
CDR3 protein: CASSYGARCTGELFF

J gene: TRBJ2-5
V gene: TRBV18
clone size: few
D gene: .
CDR3 DNA: TGTGCCAGCTCACCACCGCGCTCTGGGCAAGAGACCCAGTACTTC
CDR3 protein: CASSPPRSGQETQYF

J gene: TRBJ2-7
V gene: TRBV20-1
clone size: few
D gene: TRBD2
CDR3 DNA: TGCAGTGCTTCCCTTGGGACTACCTCCGGCGAGCAGTACTTC
CDR3 protein: CSASLGTTSGEQYF

J gene: TRBJ2-1
V gene: TRBV7-3
clone size: few
D gene: TRBD2
CDR3 DNA: TGTGCCAGCAGCTCCCAAATAGCGGGAGGCCTGGATGAGCAGTTCTTC
CDR3 protein: CASSSQIAGGLDEQFF

J gene: TRBJ1-2
V gene: TRBV2
clone size: .
D gene: .
CDR3 DNA: TGTGCCAGCACGCTGAGGCGGGGCTACACCTTC
CDR3 protein: CASTLRRGYTF

J gene: TRBJ2-2
V gene: TRBV4-1
clone size: few
D gene: .
CDR3 DNA: TGCGCCAGCAGCCAAGATAGGTTCAGGGGAACTTCGAACACCGGGGAGCTGTTTTTT
CDR3 protein: CASSQDRFRGTSNTGELFF

J gene: TRBJ2-7
V gene: TRBV6-2/TRBV6-3
clone size: many
D gene: .
CDR3 DNA: TGTGCCAGCACGGGACAAGACTCCTACGAGCAGTACTTC
CDR3 protein: CASTGQDSYEQYF

J gene: TRBJ2-7
V gene: TRBV3-1
clone size: .
D gene: .
CDR3 DNA: TGTGCCAGCAGCCACCCGGGCAGGCCCCCCTACGAGCAGTACTTC
CDR3 protein: CASSHPGRPPYEQYF

J gene: TRBJ1-2
V gene: TRBV20-1
clone size: .
D gene: .
CDR3 DNA: TGCAGTGCTAGAGAGGGGGCAGGGGCAATCGGCTACACCTTC
CDR3 protein: CSAREGAGAIGYTF

J gene: TRBJ2-1
V gene: TRBV6-2/TRBV6-3
clone size: few
D gene: .
CDR3 DNA: TGTGCCAGCTCGAGGGGGATTGAGCAGTTCTTC
CDR3 protein: CASSRGIEQFF

J gene: TRBJ2-2
V gene: TRBV5-1
clone size: .
D gene: .
CDR3 DNA: TGCGCCAGCAGCTTGTATCCTAGCGCGAACACCGGGGAGCTGTTTTTT
CDR3 protein: CASSLYPSANTGELFF

J gene: TRBJ2-1
V gene: TRBV4-1
clone size: once
D gene: TRBD2
CDR3 DNA: TGCGCCAGCAGCCCAGCAGGGGCGGGAGGGCCGGGTGAGCAGTTCTTC
CDR3 protein: CASSPAGAGGPGEQFF

J gene: TRBJ2-7
V gene: TRBV7-2
clone size: few
D gene: TRBD2
CDR3 DNA: TGTGCCAGCAGCCGTGTTGGGAGGGGCGCAAGCTCCTACGAGCAGTACTTC
CDR3 protein: CASSRVGRGASSYEQYF

J gene: TRBJ1-4
V gene: TRBV6-5
clone size: .
D gene: .
CDR3 DNA: TGTGCCAGCAGTGCCGTCAGGGGACGAGAAAAACTGTTTTTT
CDR3 protein: CASSAVRGREKLFF

J gene: TRBJ2-1
V gene: TRBV24-1
clone size: once
D gene: TRBD2
CDR3 DNA: TGTGCCACCAGTGACCCGACCCGGGGGGGCAACAATGAGCAGTTCTTC
CDR3 protein: CATSDPTRGGNNEQFF

J gene: TRBJ1-1
V gene: TRBV15
clone size: .
D gene: .
CDR3 DNA: TGTGCCACCAGCAGAGATCAGGCAGCTGAAGCTTTCTTT
CDR3 protein: CATSRDQAAEAFF

J gene: TRBJ2-1
V gene: TRBV5-1
clone size: .
D gene: .
CDR3 DNA: TGCGCCAGCAGCTGGCTCGGAGACTGGAGCAATGAGCAGTTCTTC
CDR3 protein: CASSWLGDWSNEQFF

J gene: TRBJ2-7
V gene: TRBV6-5
clone size: .
D gene: .
CDR3 DNA: TGTGCCAGCAGTTACCCAGGCCGGGACGCCGGTCATTGTGTGCAGTACTTC
CDR3 protein: CASSYPGRDAGHCVQYF

J gene: TRBJ1-4
V gene: TRBV29-1
clone size: many
D gene: .
CDR3 DNA: TGCAGCGTTGTCCCCGCAGGCTCAGGGAATGAAAAACTGTTTTTT
CDR3 protein: CSVVPAGSGNEKLFF

J gene: TRBJ2-7
V gene: TRBV28
clone size: few
D gene: .
CDR3 DNA: TGTGCCAGCAGTCTAACAGTTTCAAAATACGAGCAGTACTTC
CDR3 protein: CASSLTVSKYEQYF

J gene: TRBJ1-2
V gene: TRBV7-2
clone size: .
D gene: TRBD1
CDR3 DNA: TGTGCCAGCAGCGCGGTGGGACAGGGTTATGGCTACACCTTC
CDR3 protein: CASSAVGQGYGYTF

J gene: TRBJ1-5
V gene: TRBV6-2/TRBV6-3
clone size: few
D gene: .
CDR3 DNA: TGTGCCAGCAGATTGGACCTAAAGGGTAATCAGCCCCAGCATTTT
CDR3 protein: CASRLDLKGNQPQHF

J gene: TRBJ2-7
V gene: TRBV7-2
clone size: once
D gene: TRBD2
CDR3 DNA: TGTGCCAGCAGCTTAGAACTAGCGGGAGGGCCGCATGAGCAGTACTTC
CDR3 protein: CASSLELAGGPHEQYF

J gene: TRBJ1-2
V gene: TRBV7-2
clone size: .
D gene: .
CDR3 DNA: TGTGCCAGCAGCTTACGGCAGCTGACTAACTATGGCTACACCTTC
CDR3 protein: CASSLRQLTNYGYTF

J gene: TRBJ2-7
V gene: TRBV29-1
clone size: many
D gene: TRBD2
CDR3 DNA: TGCAGCGTTGACTCAATAGCGGGGGAGCAGTACTTC
CDR3 protein: CSVDSIAGEQYF

J gene: TRBJ2-1
V gene: TRBV7-9
clone size: .
D gene: .
CDR3 DNA: TGTGCCAGAGATGCACAGGGTAGATCTGAGCAGTTCTTC
CDR3 protein: CARDAQGRSEQFF

J gene: TRBJ2-7
V gene: TRBV12-3/TRBV12-4
clone size: .
D gene: TRBD1
CDR3 DNA: TGTGCCGGCAGTTTAAACTCTCCCGGGACAGGTACTAACGAGCAGTACTTC
CDR3 protein: CAGSLNSPGTGTNEQYF

J gene: TRBJ2-3
V gene: TRBV20-1
clone size: few
D gene: .
CDR3 DNA: TGCAGTGCTTACGCGGCTAGCGGCACAGATACGCAGTATTTT
CDR3 protein: CSAYAASGTDTQYF

J gene: TRBJ2-1
V gene: TRBV7-8
clone size: .
D gene: .
CDR3 DNA: TGTGCCAGCAGCTTAGTATTGATTAGGGAGGTCGGGGATGAGCAGTTCTTC
CDR3 protein: CASSLVLIREVGDEQFF

J gene: TRBJ1-2
V gene: TRBV4-2
clone size: few
D gene: .
CDR3 DNA: TGTGCCAGCAGCCTGAACGGGGCGGGAGAATATGGCTACACCTTC
CDR3 protein: CASSLNGAGEYGYTF

J gene: TRBJ2-1
V gene: TRBV5-1
clone size: .
D gene: TRBD2
CDR3 DNA: TGCACCAGCAGCTTGGAAGTTAGCGGGGTCGAGCAGTTCTTC
CDR3 protein: CTSSLEVSGVEQFF

J gene: TRBJ2-7
V gene: TRBV6-2/TRBV6-3
clone size: few
D gene: TRBD1
CDR3 DNA: TGTGCCAGCAGTCAACGGACAGGGGGCTACGAGCAGTACTTC
CDR3 protein: CASSQRTGGYEQYF

J gene: TRBJ2-1
V gene: TRBV30
clone size: .
D gene: .
CDR3 DNA: TGTGCCTGGAGTAAATCCAATGAGCAGTTCTTC
CDR3 protein: CAWSKSNEQFF

J gene: TRBJ2-7
V gene: TRBV6-2/TRBV6-3
clone size: few
D gene: TRBD1
CDR3 DNA: TGTGCCAGCACCAAGGACAGGGTGCTTGAGCAGTACTTC
CDR3 protein: CASTKDRVLEQYF

J gene: TRBJ2-6
V gene: TRBV20-1
clone size: .
D gene: TRBD1
CDR3 DNA: TGCAGTGCGGACCGGACAGGGGCTGGGGCCAACGTCCTGACTTTC
CDR3 protein: CSADRTGAGANVLTF

J gene: TRBJ2-7
V gene: TRBV7-3
clone size: many
D gene: .
CDR3 DNA: TGTGCCAGCAGCTTGGACGTCCGGGGAGTCGGCGAGCAGTACTTC
CDR3 protein: CASSLDVRGVGEQYF

J gene: TRBJ1-2
V gene: TRBV20-1
clone size: once
D gene: TRBD1
CDR3 DNA: TGCAGTGCTGGAACGACAGGGGTGGGTGAAGGCTACACCTTC
CDR3 protein: CSAGTTGVGEGYTF

J gene: TRBJ2-5
V gene: TRBV20-1
clone size: many
D gene: TRBD2
CDR3 DNA: TGCAGTGCTAGGGCCCCTAGCGGGAGAATGGAGACCCAGTACTTC
CDR3 protein: CSARAPSGRMETQYF

J gene: TRBJ2-7
V gene: TRBV10-2
clone size: .
D gene: .
CDR3 DNA: TGCGCCAGCAGTGAAAACAGCTACGAGCAGTACTTC
CDR3 protein: CASSENSYEQYF

J gene: TRBJ2-7
V gene: TRBV20-1
clone size: .
D gene: .
CDR3 DNA: TGCAGTGCTAGAGATAGGGTACAGGGTTTTCGGGGCTCCTACAATGAGCAGTACTTC
CDR3 protein: CSARDRVQGFRGSYNEQYF

J gene: TRBJ2-5
V gene: TRBV6-5
clone size: few
D gene: .
CDR3 DNA: TGTGCCAGCGTCCCCCCGGGGGCTCGGGAGACCCAGTACTTC
CDR3 protein: CASVPPGARETQYF

J gene: TRBJ2-7
V gene: TRBV5-1
clone size: few
D gene: TRBD2
CDR3 DNA: TGCGCCAGCAGCTTGGTCGCGGGAGCCTACGAGCAGTACTTC
CDR3 protein: CASSLVAGAYEQYF

J gene: TRBJ2-6
V gene: TRBV3-1
clone size: few
D gene: .
CDR3 DNA: TGTGCCAGCAGCCTGACGGTCTTCTCTGGGGCCAACGTCCTGACTTTC
CDR3 protein: CASSLTVFSGANVLTF

J gene: TRBJ1-2
V gene: TRBV4-1
clone size: .
D gene: .
CDR3 DNA: TGCGCCAGCAGCCAGGTATCAGGGGCCTATGGCTACACCTTC
CDR3 protein: CASSQVSGAYGYTF